This TCR beta chain appears in the sequencing data of a study of post-analysis software for immune sequencing data. Study in general: Some patients lacked subtype; others had relapsing-remitting, secondary progressive or progressive-relapsing disease. Study-wide findings and caveats: By F measure, strong co-clustering occurred among samples prepared in the same batch. A few TRBV segments, TRBV5-6, TRBV5-1 and TRBV20-1 among them, were found more frequent in patients than controls. People with multiple sclerosis had a significantly lower normalized Chao1 diversity than controls did.

Tagging with unique molecular identifiers was a feature of the TCR beta cDNA libraries. T cells numbering 1 to 10 million yielded cDNA molecules that totaled about 500,000. TCRdb reprocessed the PCR reads with MiXCR, giving one entry per CDR3 protein. The repertoire holds roughly 800,000 distinct CDR3 sequences, more than 45% seen once, with 4% to 5% in the top ten. A word on this clonotype: The antigen remains unidentified.

Germline values: CDR1 SGHRS, CDR2 YFSETQ. This CDR3 is built from 15 residues. After removal of 4 bases from V and 7 bases from J, the junction contained 9 bases not matched to a gene. V is TRBV5-1 and J is TRBJ2-7, with TRBD1 matching 12 bases. The receptor was derived from a girl between 10 and 17 years old with multiple sclerosis. Material for sequencing was blood. The CDR3 bases are TGCGCCAGCAGCCCGGGACAGGGGGCCTATGGTGAGCAGTACTTC. Translating gives CASSPGQGAYGEQYF.